These 21 T cell receptor beta chains came from one sample sequenced in a study of blood T cell repertoires in COVID-19. Sequencing was performed with immunoSEQ multiplex PCR; in TCRdb, only in-frame clones are kept and a portion is missing. The sample lists hundreds of thousands of clones, around 85% seen once, with around 5.5% in the top ten. Input material: peripheral blood. These receptors originate from a man in his fifties or sixties with COVID-19, enrolled during active disease.

This chain connects TRBV28 to TRBJ1-2; D perhaps matches TRBD1 (6 bases). CDR1 MDHEN and CDR2 SYDVKM come from the germline V gene. Trimming pared 7 bases from V and 6 bases from J, leaving 18 bases between. CDR3 length: 14 amino acids. This CDR3 is CASTHGPGANGYTF. The CDR3 bases are TGTGCCAGCACCCATGGGCCAGGGGCTAATGGCTACACCTTC.

The rearrangement links TRBV20-1 to TRBJ2-2; D not resolved. The CDR3 spans 15 residues. The germline V gene has CDR1 DFQATT and CDR2 SNEGSKA (reference sequence). Between the trimmed V and J ends, which lost 3 bases and 1 base, there was a span of 12 bases. CDR3 protein: CSASPSFGNTGELFF. The CDR3 nucleotides are TGCAGTGCTAGTCCATCCTTCGGGAACACCGGGGAGCTGTTTTTT.

The CDR3 nucleotides read TGTGCCAGCAGTTACTCGCGGGCTGGAAACACCATATATTTT. Its protein is CASSYSRAGNTIYF. V is TRBV6-5 and J is TRBJ1-3, with D hard to call. Per germline, CDR1 MNHEY and CDR2 SVGAGI. This CDR3 comprises 14 residues. The V and J ends lost 0 bases and 2 bases respectively, with 5 bases between them.

The genes are TRBV9 and TRBJ2-1; no clear D. With 0 bases removed from V and 5 bases from J, the gap between germline ends came to 6 bases. The germline CDR1 and CDR2 sequences are SGDLS and YYNGEE. This CDR3 has 13 residues. The CDR3 bases are TGTGCCAGCAGCGTAGAACAGAACAATGAGCAGTTCTTC. This gives the protein CASSVEQNNEQFF.

The chain carries TRBV28 and TRBJ2-5; a weak D match, TRBD1 (6 bases). Deletions cut 5 bases from V and 5 bases from J, with 12 bases between. Germline CDR1 is MDHEN and CDR2 is SYDVKM. This CDR3 has 13 amino acids. The CDR3 coding sequence is TGTGCCAGCAGTACACAGGGTGTGGAGACCCAGTACTTC. Translation: CASSTQGVETQYF.

The chain couples TRBV7-2 to TRBJ2-5; perhaps TRBD2 as D (5 bases). The CDR3 extends over 14 amino acids. The germline gives CDR1 SGHTA, CDR2 FQGNSA. V was cut by 4 bases and J by 7 bases, with 16 bases left in between. CDR3 in amino acids: CASSSRTGQATQYF. In DNA form, the CDR3 reads TGTGCCAGCAGCTCCAGGACTGGCCAGGCGACCCAGTACTTC. The full variable domain, its missing parts supplied by reference TRBV7-2 and TRBJ2-5, is GAGVSQSPSNKVTEKGKDVELRCDPISGHTALYWYRQSLGQGLEFLIYFQGNSAPDKSGLPSDRFSAERTGGSVSTLTIQRTQQEDSAVYLCASSSRTGQATQYFGPGTRLLVL.

The chain links TRBV5-4 to TRBJ2-1, with TRBD1 as a possible D gene (6 bases). The germline CDR1 and CDR2 sequences are SGHNT and YYREEE (reference sequence). The CDR3 totals 17 residues. Trimming cost V 0 bases and J 4 bases, with 17 bases left between them. CDR3 nucleotides: TGTGCCAGCAGCTTGGCGCCGGGACAAAGTGTTTACAATGAGCAGTTCTTC. Protein sequence: CASSLAPGQSVYNEQFF. Combining the CDR3 with reference TRBV5-4 and TRBJ2-1 gives the whole variable domain ETGVTQSPTHLIKTRGQQVTLRCSSQSGHNTVSWYQQALGQGPQFIFQYYREEENGRGNFPPRFSGLQFPNYSSELNVNALELDDSALYLCASSLAPGQSVYNEQFFGPGTRLTVL.

V usage is TRBV3-1 (or the pseudogene TRBV3-2) and J usage is TRBJ1-1; 9 bases are shared with TRBD1. The CDR3 extends over 15 amino acids. The trim removed 4 bases at V and 5 bases at J, leaving 8 bases unmatched. Germline loops: CDR1 LGHDT, CDR2 YNNKEL (reference sequence). The CDR3 loop reads CASSLRRDRATEAFF. CDR3 nucleotide sequence: TGTGCCAGCAGCCTACGCCGGGACAGGGCGACTGAAGCTTTCTTT.

V gene TRBV29-1 combines with J gene TRBJ2-1; 9 bases line up with TRBD1. The CDR3 runs to 14 residues. Per germline, CDR1 SQVTM and CDR2 ANQGSEA. V dropped 7 bases and J dropped 10; count of bases not matched to a gene: 14. The CDR3 DNA reads TGCAGCGCCTCCCCCCGGACAGGGGCAGGCGAGCAGTTCTTC. Translation gives CSASPRTGAGEQFF.

The genes are TRBV5-1 and TRBJ2-7; D possibly corresponds to TRBD2 (6 bases). The CDR3 is 14 amino acids. Trimming removed 2 bases at V and 6 bases at J, with 15 bases between. The germline V gene has CDR1 SGHRS and CDR2 YFSETQ. Here the CDR3 DNA reads TGCGCCAGCAGCTTCGGGGAGCCGGGAGTCGAGCAGTACTTC. This gives the protein CASSFGEPGVEQYF.

The chain is built from TRBV10-3 and TRBJ2-7; possibly TRBD2 for D (5 bases). V shed 3 bases and J shed 1 base, with 10 bases lying between them. Germline CDR1 and CDR2: ENHRY and SYGVKD. This CDR3 contains 14 residues. The CDR3: CAISEDRTSYEQYF. CDR3 coding DNA: TGTGCCATCAGTGAAGATAGGACTTCCTACGAGCAGTACTTC.

A note on this clone: At one of its ends the junction is not consistent with the germline gene, which may arise from a read error. This rearrangement joins TRBV7-9 to TRBJ2-7; D possibly corresponds to TRBD2 (6 bases). The CDR3 runs to 13 residues. Germline assignment: CDR1 SEHNR and CDR2 FQNEAQ (reference sequence). The CDR3 reads CASSLEGGLPMTF. The DNA of the CDR3 is TGTGCCAGCAGCTTAGAGGGAGGTCTACCGATGACGTTC.

The chain joins TRBV2 to TRBJ2-1, with 7 bases fitting TRBD2. The germline CDR1 and CDR2 sequences are SNHLY and FYNNEI. CDR3 length: 13 residues. Germline trimming cut 4 bases from V and 4 bases from J; bases unmatched to any gene: 1. DNA of the CDR3: TGTGCCAGCAGTGGGGAGGGATACAATGAGCAGTTCTTC. It codes for CASSGEGYNEQFF.

The V gene is TRBV3-1 (or the pseudogene TRBV3-2), the J gene TRBJ2-3, with 8 bases aligning to TRBD2. V shed 0 bases and J 4 bases; nucleotides not matched to a gene: 6. The CDR3 is 16 amino acids. The germline V gene encodes CDR1 LGHDT and CDR2 YNNKEL (reference sequence). The CDR3 sequence is CASSQEAGGRADTQYF. Written as DNA, the CDR3 is TGTGCCAGCAGCCAAGAGGCGGGGGGAAGGGCAGATACGCAGTATTTT.

The chain employs TRBV19 and TRBJ2-2, with D tentatively TRBD1 (5 bases). Germline CDR1 LNHDA, CDR2 SQIVND (reference sequence). Trimming removed 5 bases at V and 1 base at J, with 11 bases between. The CDR3 extends over 15 amino acids. In nucleotides, the CDR3 is TGTGCCAGTAGTTTGGACATAATGAACACCGGGGAGCTGTTTTTT. The encoded protein is CASSLDIMNTGELFF. Drawing the rest from reference TRBV19 and TRBJ2-2, the complete variable domain is DGGITQSPKYLFRKEGQNVTLSCEQNLNHDAMYWYRQDPGQGLRLIYYSQIVNDFQKGDIAEGYSVSREKKESFPLTVTSAQKNPTAFYLCASSLDIMNTGELFFGEGSRLTVL.

V and J are TRBV5-6 and TRBJ2-7, with D tentatively TRBD1 (6 bases). Germline CDR1 reads SGHDT; CDR2 reads YYEEEE. The CDR3 covers 14 residues. V gave up 4 bases and J gave up 6 bases, with 17 bases separating them. The CDR3 region has the DNA TGTGCCAGCAGCCCCCCAGGGGTAGGCGGCGAGCAGTACTTC. Encoded protein: CASSPPGVGGEQYF.

The chain joins TRBV2 to TRBJ1-6; 9 bases align to TRBD1. Germline V gives CDR1 SNHLY, CDR2 FYNNEI. With V trimmed by 9 bases and J by 7 bases, 7 bases remained unmatched. This CDR3 contains 14 residues. CDR3 DNA sequence: TGTGCCAGAAACGGACAGGGGCGAAATTCACCCCTCCACTTT. Amino acids: CARNGQGRNSPLHF.

This chain links TRBV5-1 with TRBJ2-7, with TRBD2 matching over 13 bases. From germline, CDR1 is SGHRS and CDR2 YFSETQ. Germline trimming cut 4 bases from V and 7 bases from J; bases unmatched to any gene: 8. The CDR3 is made up of 15 amino acids. DNA for the CDR3: TGCGCCAGCAGCCTAAGGACTAGCGGGGGACGGGAGCAGTACTTC. It is translated as CASSLRTSGGREQYF.

This clone occurred once. The chain links TRBV27 to TRBJ2-5, with D perhaps TRBD1 (5 bases). The CDR3 contains 16 residues. V lost 0 bases, J lost 5 bases, and 16 bases lay in between. CDR1 and CDR2 from the germline V gene are MNHEY and SMNVEV (reference sequence). The CDR3 DNA is TGTGCCAGCAGTTTATCGGTTATAGGGGCCGCCGAGACCCAGTACTTC. As protein: CASSLSVIGAAETQYF.

The genes are TRBV6-2 or TRBV6-3 and TRBJ2-6; 10 bases line up with TRBD2. The V and J ends lost 2 bases and 1 base, in that order; junction bases with no gene match: 8. The CDR3 has 19 residues. CDR1 is MNHEY, CDR2 SVGEGT, per germline. The CDR3 loop reads CASSYARTSGTSGANVLTF. In DNA form, the CDR3 reads TGTGCCAGCAGTTACGCTAGGACTAGCGGTACTTCTGGGGCCAACGTCCTGACTTTC.

The V call is TRBV7-2, the J call TRBJ2-5; D perhaps matches TRBD1 (5 bases). The CDR3 runs to 15 residues. Trimming took off 4 bases at V and 1 base at J, with 13 bases between the two ends. In germline, CDR1 is SGHTA, CDR2 FQGNSA. The DNA of the CDR3 is TGTGCCAGCAGCTCATTGGGCAGGGCCCAAGAGACCCAGTACTTC. Residues: CASSSLGRAQETQYF.